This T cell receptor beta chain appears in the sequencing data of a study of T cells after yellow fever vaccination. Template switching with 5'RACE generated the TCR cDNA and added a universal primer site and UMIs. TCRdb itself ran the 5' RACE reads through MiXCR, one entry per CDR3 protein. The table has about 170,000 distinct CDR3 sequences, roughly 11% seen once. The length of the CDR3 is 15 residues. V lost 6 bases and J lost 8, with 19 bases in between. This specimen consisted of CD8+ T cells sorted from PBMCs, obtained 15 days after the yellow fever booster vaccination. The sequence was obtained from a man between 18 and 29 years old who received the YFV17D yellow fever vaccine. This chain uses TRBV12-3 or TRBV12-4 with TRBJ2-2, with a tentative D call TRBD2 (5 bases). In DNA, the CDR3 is TGTGCCAGCAGCCAGAAGGAGGTCAGTGCTGGGGAGCTGTTTTTT. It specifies CASSQKEVSAGELFF.